These 21 T cell receptor beta chains came from one sample sequenced in a study of cytomegalovirus exposure and HLA in healthy donors. The PCR was carried out with 60 Vbeta primers and 13 Jbeta primers. The table came from immunoSEQ multiplex PCR; TCRdb's copy has only in-frame clones and leaves some out. The sample has fewer than 150,000 clones, approximately 80% seen once. Sequenced sample: PBMCs. Receptors were obtained from a male donor in good health and CMV-seronegative.

The chain carries TRBV6-5 and TRBJ2-1; 8 nucleotides match TRBD2. Germline loops: CDR1 MNHEY, CDR2 SVGAGI. The CDR3 sequence is 15 residues long. V dropped 5 bases and J dropped 2; count of bases not matched to a gene: 5. The CDR3, as DNA: TGTGCCAGCAGTCCAGCGGGGGTGACCTACAATGAGCAGTTCTTC. This encodes CASSPAGVTYNEQFF.

The V gene is TRBV5-4, the J gene TRBJ2-5; possible D gene TRBD2, 5 bases. The germline CDR1 and CDR2 sequences are SGHNT and YYREEE (reference sequence). Trimming took 4 bases from V and 2 from J, leaving 15 bases between them. This CDR3 region has 15 residues. CDR3 amino acids: CASSLGLSSQETQYF. The DNA for the CDR3 is TGTGCCAGCAGCCTTGGACTCTCTTCACAAGAGACCCAGTACTTC.

The chain is built from TRBV30 and TRBJ1-1; 7 bases match TRBD1. The CDR3 consists of 13 residues. V was clipped by 8 bases and J by 4 bases; unmatched bases: 10. Germline V CDR1 and CDR2: GTSNPN, SVGIG (reference sequence). The CDR3 reads CARAGQSGTEAFF. DNA for the CDR3: TGTGCCCGGGCGGGACAGTCGGGCACTGAAGCTTTCTTT.

This chain uses TRBV27 with TRBJ2-5; D gene ambiguous. The tail of the sequence fits TRBJ2-7 better, so the J call may be wrong. Germline-derived CDR1 and CDR2 are MNHEY and SMNVEV (reference sequence). CDR3 length equals 12 residues. As DNA, the CDR3 is TGTGCTACACGTGGGCACCCCTACGAGCAGTACTTC. It specifies CATRGHPYEQYF.

J is TRBJ2-5 and V is TRBV28, with TRBD2 identical over 8 bases. The CDR3 is 14 amino acids. The germline V gene encodes CDR1 MDHEN and CDR2 SYDVKM. V shed 7 bases, J shed 5 bases, and the junction held 9 bases outside the gene matches. The CDR3 coding sequence is TGTGCCAGCACCGTGCGGGGGGCTTGGGAGACCCAGTACTTC. It is translated as CASTVRGAWETQYF.

Only a few counts were recorded for this clone. This rearrangement joins TRBV7-2 to TRBJ2-5; TRBD2 is a possible D gene (6 bases). V was shortened by 2 bases and J by 7 bases, with 14 bases between the two germline ends. Germline loops: CDR1 SGHTA, CDR2 FQGNSA. The CDR3 is 14 residues long. DNA of the CDR3: TGTGCCAGCAGCTTAACCGCGGTGGGGGGGACCCAGTACTTC. Its protein product is CASSLTAVGGTQYF. Combining the CDR3 with reference TRBV7-2 and TRBJ2-5 gives the whole variable domain GAGVSQSPSNKVTEKGKDVELRCDPISGHTALYWYRQSLGQGLEFLIYFQGNSAPDKSGLPSDRFSAERTGGSVSTLTIQRTQQEDSAVYLCASSLTAVGGTQYFGPGTRLLVL.

The V and J genes are TRBV27 and TRBJ2-7, with D maybe TRBD1 (5 bases). V lost 4 bases to trimming and J lost 2 bases, with 12 bases between them. Germline CDR1 is MNHEY and CDR2 is SMNVEV (reference sequence). This CDR3 has 14 amino acids. The CDR3 nucleotides read TGTGCCAGCAGTTGGGGAACAGGAGCCTACGAGCAGTACTTC. Protein sequence: CASSWGTGAYEQYF.

This clone was found once. The V and J genes are TRBV6-5 and TRBJ1-4, with 8 bases identical to TRBD1. CDR1 MNHEY and CDR2 SVGAGI come from the germline V gene. J gave up 11 bases and V 7 bases, and 15 bases lay outside the gene matches. The CDR3 has 15 amino acids. The CDR3: CASTQSRDRRCKLFF. DNA for the CDR3: TGTGCCAGCACCCAAAGCCGGGACAGGCGTTGTAAACTGTTTTTT.

J is TRBJ2-1 and V is TRBV4-1; weak D call: TRBD1 (6 bases). With 4 bases removed from V and 0 bases from J, the gap between germline ends came to 16 bases. The germline CDR1 and CDR2 sequences are MGHRA and YSYEKL. The CDR3 consists of 17 residues. The CDR3 nucleotides read TGCGCCAGCAGCCCCTTAGGGGACAAGAGCTCCTACAATGAGCAGTTCTTC. As protein: CASSPLGDKSSYNEQFF.

The rearrangement links TRBV27 to TRBJ2-7; TRBD1 matches 7 bases. This CDR3 is 18 amino acids long. J gave up 0 bases and V 3 bases, and 14 bases lay outside the gene matches. From germline, CDR1 is MNHEY and CDR2 SMNVEV (reference sequence). CDR3 residues: CASSFVGTDSGVSYEQYF. The CDR3, as DNA: TGTGCCAGCAGTTTCGTTGGGACAGATTCCGGGGTCTCCTACGAGCAGTACTTC.

The chain is built from TRBV6-5 and TRBJ1-1; TRBD1 is a possible D gene (6 bases). Germline V CDR1 and CDR2: MNHEY, SVGAGI. The CDR3 has 15 residues. Trimming removed 7 bases at V and 0 bases at J, with 15 bases between. The DNA for the CDR3 is TGTGCCAGCACCCTACGGGGGGCAATGAACACTGAAGCTTTCTTT. Amino acids: CASTLRGAMNTEAFF.

The rearrangement uses TRBV28 and TRBJ1-1; 7 bases are shared with TRBD1. The germline V gene has CDR1 MDHEN and CDR2 SYDVKM. The CDR3 covers 19 residues. V lost 6 bases and J lost 0; bases outside the gene matches: 19. CDR3 DNA sequence: TGTGCCAGCAGAGGGCCATATATCCGGGACAGTTACATGAACACTGAAGCTTTCTTT. Translating it yields CASRGPYIRDSYMNTEAFF.

V and J are TRBV6-6 and TRBJ2-2; 8 nucleotides match TRBD2. This CDR3 comprises 14 residues. V lost 6 bases, J lost 3 bases, and 3 bases stayed unmatched. Germline-derived CDR1 and CDR2 are MNHNY and SVGAGI (reference sequence). In nucleotides, the CDR3 is TGTGCCAGCAGGCGGGAGGCGGACACCGGGGAGCTGTTTTTT. Its translation is CASRREADTGELFF.

The CDR3 DNA reads as TGTGCCAGCAGCTTAGGAAGGATAGGGGTCTACAATGAGCAGTTCTTC. Its protein product is CASSLGRIGVYNEQFF. The genes are TRBV7-9 and TRBJ2-1, with D perhaps TRBD1 (5 bases). The CDR3 covers 16 residues. The ends were cut back, 1 base at V and 3 bases at J, with 13 bases in the middle. The V gene's germline CDR1 is SEHNR and CDR2 FQNEAQ (reference sequence).

This clone was seen just once. This chain uses TRBV19 with TRBJ2-5; tentative D call: TRBD2 (5 bases). V dropped 3 bases and J dropped 4 bases, with 15 bases sitting between them. The CDR3 covers 15 residues. Per germline, CDR1 LNHDA and CDR2 SQIVND (reference sequence). CDR3 nucleotides: TGTGCCAGTAGTATCTTAGATCGGGGTTTAGAGACCCAGTACTTC. It is translated as CASSILDRGLETQYF.

This chain connects TRBV7-9 to TRBJ2-7, with 7 bases matching TRBD1. The CDR3 is 16 residues long. Looked up from germline, CDR1 is SEHNR and CDR2 is FQNEAQ (reference sequence). Losses at the gene ends were 4 bases for V and 1 base for J; bases not matched to a gene: 10. CDR3 bases: TGTGCCAGCAGCTCCCTTCCGGGACAGAAGTCCTACGAGCAGTACTTC. Amino acids: CASSSLPGQKSYEQYF.

As to this clone: One base separates it from a far larger clone, so it is likely a read error. The chain uses TRBV29-1 and TRBJ2-7; 11 nucleotides match TRBD2. Germline V lookup: CDR1 SQVTM, CDR2 ANQGSEA. This CDR3 has 13 residues. V gave up 8 bases and J gave up 7 bases; unmatched junction bases: 10. CDR3 nucleotides: TGCAGCTCGATAGCGGGAGGGATGGATGAGCAGTACTTC. It yields the protein CSSIAGGMDEQYF.

The chain joins TRBV20-1 to TRBJ1-1; maybe TRBD1 (5 bases). Trimming shortened V by 6 bases and J by 10 bases, and 15 bases separated the two germline ends. Germline-derived CDR1 and CDR2 are DFQATT and SNEGSKA (reference sequence). The CDR3 runs 11 residues. CDR3 DNA sequence: TGCAGTGCCCCTTCCGGGCAGGGAGCTTTCTTT. Translated: CSAPSGQGAFF.

V is TRBV5-1 and J is TRBJ2-7; tentatively, D is TRBD1 (6 bases). V lost 2 bases and J lost 4, with 10 bases in between. The V gene's germline CDR1 is SGHRS and CDR2 YFSETQ. This CDR3 has 13 residues. This chain's CDR3 is CASSFSQGYEQYF. The CDR3 DNA is TGCGCCAGCAGCTTTTCGCAGGGGTACGAGCAGTACTTC.

J is TRBJ2-7 and V is TRBV10-1; 7 bases are a match to TRBD2. The junction had 11 bases not matched to a gene; V was cut back by 1 base and J by 5 bases. CDR3 length equals 16 residues. Germline CDR1 WNHNN, CDR2 SYGVQD (reference sequence). This CDR3 is CASSELAGEGLNEQYF. CDR3 in DNA: TGCGCCAGCAGTGAGTTGGCGGGAGAGGGACTAAACGAGCAGTACTTC.

The chain recombines TRBV18 with TRBJ2-1; the match to TRBD2 covers 12 bases. Germline V gene data show CDR1 as KGHSH and CDR2 as LQKENI. With 3 bases clipped from V and 10 bases from J, the junction kept 4 bases outside the gene matches. The CDR3 spans 14 residues. The CDR3 DNA follows: TGTGCCAGCTCACCGGCTAGCGGGAGGGACGAGCAGTTCTTC. It codes for CASSPASGRDEQFF.